This TCR beta chain was obtained from a study of CD8+ T cells in alopecia areata. Overall study context: Those patients who were treated received oral tofacitinib, which was given at 5 to 10 mg twice daily for moderate-to-severe alopecia areata. The drug, tofacitinib, lasted 6 to 18 months, followed by 6 months off drug. Regarding the study as a whole: Mice showed TCR sharing more clearly than patients did, possibly owing to HLA.

It was from alopecia areata patients that lesional scalp punch biopsies and peripheral blood were collected. On this clone itself: No antigen is known for it.

The V end was cut by 0 bases, the J end by 2 bases, with 3 bases between. Germline V CDR1 and CDR2: KGHSH, LQKENI. The CDR3 totals 13 residues. Isolated RNA was reverse transcribed into cDNA used as the sequencing template. Profiled with immunoSEQ multiplex PCR; TCRdb holds only in-frame clones, not every one. The sample consists of approximately 89,000 clones, about 45% of them appearing once. This sequence joins TRBV18 and TRBJ2-3; D ambiguous. The receptor comes from a human donor with alopecia areata. Specimen: CD4+ T cells sorted from blood. CDR3 sequence (DNA): TGTGCCAGCTCACCACCGTCCACAGATACGCAGTATTTT. Translating gives CASSPPSTDTQYF.